The entry that follows covers one T cell receptor (beta chain) sequence. These data are taken from a study of blood T cell repertoires in COVID-19. About the study: Acute and convalescent COVID-19 specimens originated in the United States, Italy and Spain. PBMCs, B-cell-depleted T cells, or T cells provided the cDNA or gDNA that made up the material.

Trimming removed 4 bases at V and 8 bases at J, with 11 bases between. Germline V lookup: CDR1 SGHTA, CDR2 FQGNSA. The CDR3 has 13 residues. Original processing methods: The authors estimated nucleated cell counts from reference gene primer amplification. Only in-frame clones appear in the TCRdb table, and some are missing; sequencing was by immunoSEQ multiplex PCR. The D gene and trimming were derived from the DNA, and the V and J assignments and clone size from that table. The sample has around 50,000 clones, roughly 86% seen once. Sample: peripheral blood. V gene TRBV7-2 combines with J gene TRBJ1-4; D gene unclear. This sequence was found in a man in his sixties with active or convalescent COVID-19. The DNA for the CDR3 is TGTGCCAGCAGCTCGGACCAGCGGGAAAAACTGTTTTTT. This translates into CASSSDQREKLFF. Complete variable domain (other parts from reference TRBV7-2 and TRBJ1-4): GAGVSQSPSNKVTEKGKDVELRCDPISGHTALYWYRQSLGQGLEFLIYFQGNSAPDKSGLPSDRFSAERTGGSVSTLTIQRTQQEDSAVYLCASSSDQREKLFFGSGTQLSVL.